This TCR beta chain appears in the sequencing data of a study of blood T cell repertoires in COVID-19. Across the whole study: Collection of acute and convalescent COVID-19 samples took place in the United States, Italy and Spain.

From germline, CDR1 is SQVTM and CDR2 ANQGSEA. The V segment lost 7 bases and the J segment 7 bases; nucleotides outside the gene matches: 1. This CDR3 is built from 12 residues. Per the original methods: Amplifying reference gene primers gave estimates of nucleated cell counts. Method: immunoSEQ multiplex PCR; TCRdb's copy keeps in-frame clones and lacks some. Clone size and V and J calls were adopted from that table, with D and trimming inferred from the DNA. The sample consists of approximately 69,000 clones, approximately 84% of them appearing once. Sequencing was done on a sample of peripheral blood. The chain has TRBV29-1 and TRBJ2-4, with 13 bases matching TRBD2. The TCR sequence derives from a human donor in a cohort sampled during active COVID-19. DNA for the CDR3: TGCAGCGGGGGACTAGCGGGGAACATTCAGTACTTC. Translation gives CSGGLAGNIQYF. Based on the CDR3 plus reference TRBV29-1 and TRBJ2-4, the full variable domain is SAVISQKPSRDICQRGTSLTIQCQVDSQVTMMFWYRQQPGQSLTLIATANQGSEATYESGFVIDKFPISRPNLTFSTLTVSNMSPEDSSIYLCSGGLAGNIQYFGAGTRLSVL.